Listed below are T cell receptor beta chains from one sample, sequenced in a study of blood T cell repertoires in COVID-19. Generated by immunoSEQ multiplex PCR, the TCRdb table keeps only in-frame clones and is missing some. Counted here are about 90,000 clones, 76% occurring once; the ten biggest clones make up 6.5% to 9%. Sequencing input: peripheral blood. The receptors were gathered from a man aged 65 to 79 with acute or convalescent COVID-19. Both conserved end residues are part of each CDR3. The D gene is left open where the match is weak.

TRBJ1-2 | . | TRBV7-9 | CASSSTAANYGYTF
TRBJ1-4 | . | TRBV10-2 | CASSDGQATNEKLFF
TRBJ2-5 | TRBD1 | TRBV11-2 | CASSSRDRPYF
TRBJ1-5 | TRBD1 | TRBV24-1 | CATGGQGNQPQHF
TRBJ2-1 | . | TRBV9 | CASSVGSGPGSYNEQFF
TRBJ2-6 | . | TRBV7-2 | CASSPLQWAGANVLTF
TRBJ2-1 | . | TRBV10-1 | CASSSRSNEQFF
TRBJ2-7 | TRBD2 | TRBV11-2 | CASSPGLAILYEQYF
TRBJ2-2 | . | TRBV2 | CASSQSGGELFF
TRBJ2-2 | TRBD2 | TRBV19 | CASSPQRTSGGGELFF
TRBJ2-7 | . | TRBV2 | CASSEGGAGSYEQYF
TRBJ2-3 | . | TRBV27 | CASSFLAEFTDTQYF
TRBJ1-5 | TRBD1 | TRBV19 | CASTTHPGQGYQPQHF
TRBJ2-7 | . | TRBV5-1 | CASSRDWVYEQYF
TRBJ1-5 | . | TRBV27 | CASRDTPGGPQHF
TRBJ2-5 | . | TRBV28 | CASSFQKGKETQYF
TRBJ2-5 | . | TRBV5-4 | CASSRGGASEETQYF
TRBJ1-5 | TRBD1 | TRBV19 | CASSGQGLSNQPQHF
TRBJ2-5 | . | TRBV9 | CASSPDPQRQETQYF
TRBJ2-7 | TRBD1 | TRBV5-4 | CASSSAGTGENEQYF
TRBJ1-4 | TRBD1 | TRBV25-1 | CASSEYMETGLDDEKLFF
TRBJ1-1 | . | TRBV6-5 | CASSPRGHSTEAFF
TRBJ1-4 | . | TRBV30 | CAWSVLANEKLFF
TRBJ2-3 | TRBD2 | TRBV2 | CASRSLAGKTDTQYF
TRBJ2-3 | TRBD2 | TRBV9 | CASSVATGGGTPGTDTQYF
TRBJ2-7 | TRBD2 | TRBV2 | CASKVGTSGLYYEQYF
TRBJ2-1 | . | TRBV3-1/TRBV3-2 | CASSPKDERRGQFF
TRBJ1-1 | . | TRBV27 | CASSKRGYTEAFF
TRBJ2-3 | TRBD1 | TRBV24-1 | CATSDPLTGNTDTQYF
TRBJ2-1 | . | TRBV6-5 | CASSWTTPTYNEQFF
TRBJ1-1 | TRBD1 | TRBV6-5 | CASSSHRGTAEAFF
TRBJ2-7 | . | TRBV11-2 | CASSWTDEQYF
TRBJ1-1 | TRBD1 | TRBV7-8 | CASSLGAGGRLNTEAFF
TRBJ1-1 | . | TRBV9 | CASSAGGVNTEAFF
TRBJ2-3 | TRBD2 | TRBV9 | CASSVASGGIADTQYF
TRBJ1-5 | . | TRBV7-9 | CASSPSAGGAQPQHF
TRBJ1-3 | TRBD1 | TRBV28 | CASTVRQGASGNTIYF
TRBJ2-3 | . | TRBV9 | CASSVGASGTDTQYF
TRBJ2-6 | . | TRBV28 | CASSSPGESGANVLTF